This is a list of T cell receptor beta chains from one sample in a study of CD8 T cells in Susac syndrome. TCRdb processed the immunoSEQ multiplex PCR reads anew with MiXCR; each CDR3 protein has one entry. The table has around 95,000 distinct CDR3 sequences, 95% seen once. Sequences were obtained from CD8+ T cells from PBMCs. These receptors all stem from a human donor with Susac syndrome. The CDR3 runs from the conserved cysteine through the conserved F or W. D genes are given only for firm matches. Clone size is not always given. Where it is, it says once, few, many or a class for expanded clones.

>NA|NA|TRBV15|TRBJ1-5
CATSRDRGGSSNQPQHF
TGTGCCACCAGCAGAGATCGGGGAGGGTCTAGCAATCAGCCCCAGCATTTT
>NA|NA|TRBV18|TRBJ2-7
CASSPLDSSYEQYF
TGTGCCAGCTCACCTCTGGACAGCTCCTACGAGCAGTACTTC
>NA|NA|TRBV20-1|TRBJ1-5
CSASPQSSNQPQHF
TGCAGTGCTTCCCCCCAGAGTAGCAATCAGCCCCAGCATTTT
>NA|NA|TRBV9|TRBJ2-6
CASSDTSGANVLTF
TGTGCCAGCAGCGACACCTCTGGGGCCAACGTCCTGACTTTC
>NA|NA|TRBV4-1|TRBJ2-1
CASSQDEPRLARDEQFF
TGCGCCAGCAGCCAAGATGAGCCCCGGTTGGCACGGGATGAGCAGTTCTTC
>NA|TRBD1|TRBV25-1|TRBJ2-1
CATRGQGYNEQFF
TGTGCCACCCGTGGACAGGGCTACAATGAGCAGTTCTTC
>NA|TRBD1|TRBV7-9|TRBJ1-1
CASSGDSQIPEAFF
TGTGCCAGCAGCGGGGACAGTCAAATTCCTGAAGCTTTCTTT
>NA|NA|TRBV29-1|TRBJ2-7
CSVRGDLSDYEQYF
TGCAGCGTGAGGGGGGACCTCTCCGACTACGAGCAGTACTTC
>NA|TRBD2|TRBV20-1|TRBJ2-2
CSADGLAGAENTGELFF
TGCAGTGCCGATGGACTAGCGGGGGCCGAAAACACCGGGGAGCTGTTTTTT
>NA|TRBD1|TRBV25-1|TRBJ2-5
CASSEYDRGETQYF
TGTGCCAGCAGTGAATATGACAGGGGAGAGACCCAGTACTTC
>NA|NA|TRBV15|TRBJ1-1
CATSTTGLTEAFF
TGTGCCACCAGCACAACAGGGCTCACTGAAGCTTTCTTT
>few|NA|TRBV27|TRBJ1-1
CASSRANTEAFF
TGTGCCAGCAGTCGGGCGAACACTGAAGCTTTCTTT
>NA|NA|TRBV3-1|TRBJ2-4
CASSERQNIQYF
TGTGCCAGCTCCGAGAGACAGAACATTCAGTACTTC
>once|NA|TRBV20-1|TRBJ1-5
CSAREPNQPQHF
TGCAGTGCTAGGGAACCAAATCAGCCCCAGCATTTT
>NA|NA|TRBV7-9|TRBJ1-2
CASSFDSNYGYTF
TGTGCCAGCAGCTTCGACAGTAACTATGGCTACACCTTC
>NA|TRBD1|TRBV19|TRBJ1-4
CASTGTGDYLEKLFF
TGTGCCAGCACCGGGACAGGGGATTACCTTGAAAAACTGTTTTTT
>NA|NA|TRBV19|TRBJ1-5
CASGEKAQPQHF
TGTGCCAGCGGGGAGAAAGCTCAGCCCCAGCATTTT
>NA|NA|TRBV20-1|TRBJ1-5
CSASTDYSNQPQHF
TGCAGTGCTAGTACAGACTATAGCAATCAGCCCCAGCATTTT
>NA|NA|TRBV4-1|TRBJ2-2
CASSQVGGGGELFF
TGCGCCAGCAGCCAAGTAGGAGGAGGAGGGGAGCTGTTTTTT
>once|NA|TRBV25-1|TRBJ2-2
CAAGRLGGELFF
TGTGCCGCAGGGCGTTTAGGCGGGGAGCTGTTTTTT
>NA|TRBD1|TRBV29-1|TRBJ2-4
CSVRGQGFGEAKNIQYF
TGCAGCGTGCGCGGACAGGGGTTTGGGGAGGCCAAAAACATTCAGTACTTC
>NA|NA|TRBV21-1|TRBJ2-2
CACFGELFF
TGTGCTTGTTTTGGGGAGCTGTTTTTT
>NA|TRBD2|TRBV9|TRBJ2-3
CASSKRGARPDTQYF
TGTGCCAGCAGCAAGCGGGGGGCCCGCCCGGATACGCAGTATTTT
>NA|NA|TRBV11-2|TRBJ2-5
CATGGAVETQYF
TGTGCCACAGGGGGGGCGGTGGAGACCCAGTACTTC
>NA|NA|TRBV13|TRBJ1-1
CASSLEDTITEAFF
TGTGCCAGCAGCTTAGAGGACACGATCACTGAAGCTTTCTTT
>NA|TRBD2|TRBV4-1|TRBJ2-5
CASSRGTSGEETQYF
TGCGCCAGCAGCCGAGGGACTAGCGGAGAGGAGACCCAGTACTTC
>NA|TRBD2|TRBV20-1|TRBJ2-2
CSAKAGGDTGELFF
TGCAGTGCTAAGGCGGGGGGGGACACCGGGGAGCTGTTTTTT
>NA|NA|TRBV6-5|TRBJ1-1
CASSYPGAVEAFF
TGTGCCAGCAGTTACCCAGGGGCGGTTGAAGCTTTCTTT
>NA|NA|TRBV9|TRBJ1-1
CASSVGDYVGTEAFF
TGTGCCAGCAGCGTAGGAGACTACGTGGGTACTGAAGCTTTCTTT
>NA|NA|TRBV7-9|TRBJ2-3
CASTLGPSTDTQYF
TGTGCCAGCACATTGGGTCCTAGCACAGATACGCAGTATTTT
>NA|TRBD2|TRBV6-4|TRBJ2-1
CASSSTSGSGDEQFF
TGTGCCAGCAGTTCAACTAGCGGGAGCGGGGATGAGCAGTTCTTC
>NA|TRBD1|TRBV12-3/TRBV12-4|TRBJ1-2
CASSLRQGGGYTF
TGTGCCAGCAGTTTAAGACAGGGTGGAGGCTACACCTTC
>NA|NA|TRBV3-1|TRBJ2-7
CASSPTGLTYEQYF
TGTGCCAGCAGCCCGACAGGACTAACCTACGAGCAGTACTTC
>NA|TRBD1|TRBV27|TRBJ2-1
CASSLTRDSYNEQFF
TGTGCCAGCAGTCTCACCCGGGACAGCTACAATGAGCAGTTCTTC
>NA|TRBD1|TRBV2|TRBJ2-7
CASTNTGAEQYF
TGTGCCAGCACCAATACAGGGGCCGAGCAGTACTTC
>NA|NA|TRBV29-1|TRBJ1-1
CSVEDPTYLNTEAFF
TGCAGCGTTGAAGACCCGACATACCTGAACACTGAAGCTTTCTTT
>once|NA|TRBV29-1|TRBJ2-5
CSVVLETQYF
TGCAGCGTTGTATTAGAGACCCAGTACTTC
>NA|NA|TRBV9|TRBJ2-2
CASSPLGNTGELFF
TGTGCCAGCAGCCCCCTAGGTAACACCGGGGAGCTGTTTTTT
>NA|TRBD1|TRBV27|TRBJ2-7
CASSPGTGHPYEQYF
TGTGCCAGCAGTCCAGGGACAGGCCACCCATACGAGCAGTACTTC
>NA|TRBD2|TRBV9|TRBJ2-7
CASSRRTSGPYEQYF
TGTGCCAGCAGCCGTCGGACTAGCGGACCTTACGAGCAGTACTTC
>NA|TRBD2|TRBV20-1|TRBJ2-3
CSARGLATTDTQYF
TGCAGTGCACGGGGACTAGCGACTACAGATACGCAGTATTTT
>NA|NA|TRBV5-6|TRBJ2-6
CASSPDGAGANVLTF
TGTGCCAGCAGCCCTGATGGAGCTGGGGCCAACGTCCTGACTTTC
>NA|NA|TRBV7-9|TRBJ1-1
CASRGTHQGLNTEAFF
TGTGCCAGCAGGGGAACGCACCAGGGGCTGAACACTGAAGCTTTCTTT
>NA|NA|TRBV24-1|TRBJ2-3
CATSDLRATSTDTQYF
TGTGCCACCAGTGATTTGAGAGCTACTTCCACAGATACGCAGTATTTT
>NA|TRBD1|TRBV3-1|TRBJ2-2
CASRGGTVLTGELFF
TGTGCCAGCAGAGGTGGGACAGTGCTCACCGGGGAGCTGTTTTTT
>NA|NA|TRBV5-4|TRBJ1-1
CASSFPRQNTEAFF
TGTGCCAGCAGCTTTCCACGGCAGAACACTGAAGCTTTCTTT
>NA|NA|TRBV6-4|TRBJ2-3
CASRDIASTDTQYF
TGTGCCAGCAGAGACATAGCTAGCACAGATACGCAGTATTTT
>NA|NA|TRBV20-1|TRBJ2-1
CSAISRMGEQFF
TGCAGTGCTATCTCCCGGATGGGTGAGCAGTTCTTC
>NA|NA|TRBV21-1|TRBJ2-7
CASSKSGRYEQYF
TGTGCCAGCAGCAAAAGCGGGAGGTACGAGCAGTACTTC
>NA|TRBD2|TRBV9|TRBJ2-4
CASSASGEGKNIQYF
TGTGCCAGCAGCGCTAGCGGGGAGGGCAAAAACATTCAGTACTTC
>NA|TRBD2|TRBV12-3/TRBV12-4|TRBJ2-7
CASSLAGGDAYEQYF
TGTGCCAGCAGTTTGGCGGGGGGAGACGCCTACGAGCAGTACTTC
>NA|NA|TRBV12-3/TRBV12-4|TRBJ2-7
CASRGPSSSYEQYF
TGTGCCAGCAGGGGACCCTCAAGCTCCTACGAGCAGTACTTC
>NA|TRBD1|TRBV7-2|TRBJ1-2
CASSLYRQGRGGYTF
TGTGCCAGCAGCCTTTACCGACAGGGGCGGGGAGGCTACACCTTC